Below are 30 T cell receptor beta chains sequenced from a single sample in a study of CD4 T cell repertoires in COVID-19 (dated by TCRdb to the early 2020s). Receptor amplification or capture employed the immunoSEQ multiplex PCR assay. Entries here come from immuneACCESS through TCRdb and include only in-frame sequences with V and J called. Some clones fail to appear in such tables; in the studies checked, an unresolved V gene covers under half of the shortfall, and the cause of the remainder is unknown. Present in this sample are about 22,000 clones, about nine tenths of which were seen just once. About 0.6% of the sample is taken by the ten largest. Uncultured memory T cell samples were sequenced directly after ex vivo isolation. The sample in question was central memory CD4+ T cells from blood, obtained before the COVID-19 pandemic. Explained via the paper, the cell subset or site label denotes: CD4+ T central memory cells. These receptors were taken from a human donor who had COVID-19.

The genes are TRBV10-3 and TRBJ2-1; 7 positions match TRBD2. Germline V CDR1 and CDR2: ENHRY, SYGVKD. Losses at the gene ends were 3 bases for V and 7 bases for J; bases not matched to a gene: 15. This CDR3 contains 17 residues. The CDR3 nucleotides read TGTGCCATCAGTGACACGTGGTGGGGGGGTCGGGGTAATGAGCAGTTCTTC. Translated, it gives CAISDTWWGGRGNEQFF.

V and J are TRBV5-1 and TRBJ2-2; TRBD2 agrees at 10 bases. Losses at the gene ends were 0 bases for V and 2 bases for J; bases not matched to a gene: 4. The CDR3 sequence is 17 residues long. CDR1 is SGHRS, CDR2 YFSETQ, per germline. The CDR3 reads CASSLGLAGDNTGELFF. In nucleotides, the CDR3 is TGCGCCAGCAGCTTGGGACTAGCGGGCGATAACACCGGGGAGCTGTTTTTT.

J is TRBJ2-5 and V is TRBV9; 10 bases are shared with TRBD2. The germline V gene encodes CDR1 SGDLS and CDR2 YYNGEE. V shed 2 bases, J shed 2 bases, and the junction held 3 bases outside the gene matches. The CDR3 covers 15 residues. CDR3 protein: CASSVSGGTQETQYF. The CDR3 nucleotides read TGTGCCAGCAGCGTTAGCGGGGGGACTCAAGAGACCCAGTACTTC.

The chain couples TRBV19 to TRBJ1-3; 9 positions match TRBD1. The CDR3 totals 16 residues. From germline, CDR1 is LNHDA and CDR2 SQIVND (reference sequence). The junction had 6 bases not matched to a gene; V was cut back by 6 bases and J by 0 bases. The CDR3 region is CASSPGQGYSGNTIYF. CDR3 DNA: TGTGCCAGTAGCCCGGGACAGGGTTACTCTGGAAACACCATATATTTT.

The chain uses TRBV5-6 and TRBJ1-6; D call uncertain. The length of the CDR3 is 16 residues. The germline gives CDR1 SGHDT, CDR2 YYEEEE. V dropped 4 bases and J dropped 1 base, with 12 bases sitting between them. CDR3 DNA sequence: TGTGCCAGCAGCCTAGGGAGAATGTCCTATAATTCACCCCTCCACTTT. Translated, it gives CASSLGRMSYNSPLHF.

The chain is built from TRBV10-3 and TRBJ2-3; D is possibly TRBD2 (5 bases). The CDR3 consists of 14 residues. Germline CDR1 is ENHRY and CDR2 is SYGVKD. The germline V and J ends were trimmed by 4 bases and 3 bases, with 11 bases remaining between them. This CDR3 is CAISAKGATDTQYF. The CDR3 DNA reads TGTGCCATCAGTGCAAAGGGAGCTACAGATACGCAGTATTTT.

This clone appeared a single time. The rearrangement uses TRBV4-1 and TRBJ2-2, with 7 bases fitting TRBD1. Germline CDR1 and CDR2: MGHRA and YSYEKL. The CDR3 contains 13 residues. Germline trimming cut 5 bases from V and 7 bases from J; bases unmatched to any gene: 4. The CDR3 bases are TGCGCCAGCAGCAGGGGGCCGAGCGGGGAGCTGTTTTTT. This sequence encodes CASSRGPSGELFF.

The chain carries TRBV7-8 and TRBJ2-2; D perhaps matches TRBD1 (6 bases). The germline V gene has CDR1 SGHVS and CDR2 FQNEAQ. The length of the CDR3 is 16 residues. Trimming removed 4 bases from V and 5 bases from J, with 17 bases in between. The CDR3 reads CASSSIGQYGTGELFF. The CDR3 DNA reads as TGTGCCAGCAGCTCCATTGGACAGTACGGAACCGGGGAGCTGTTTTTT.

The chain is built from TRBV25-1 and TRBJ2-5; D perhaps matches TRBD1 (6 bases). Germline CDR1 is MGHDK and CDR2 is SYGVNS. Deletions cut 3 bases from V and 5 bases from J, with 16 bases between. CDR3 length: 15 residues. The CDR3 sequence is CASSDFTGLFETQYF. As DNA, the CDR3 is TGTGCCAGCAGTGACTTTACAGGGCTCTTCGAGACCCAGTACTTC.

V usage is TRBV19 and J usage is TRBJ2-5; 9 bases map to TRBD1. V gave up 5 bases and J gave up 7 bases; unmatched junction bases: 11. The germline V gene encodes CDR1 LNHDA and CDR2 SQIVND (reference sequence). CDR3 length: 15 residues. CDR3 coding DNA: TGTGCCAGTAGTTCCCGGGACAGGGAATTTTGGACCCAGTACTTC. Protein sequence: CASSSRDREFWTQYF.

This clone occurred a few times. Written as DNA, the CDR3 is TGCAGCGCACAAGGGGCGGGGTTGGGCGAGCAGTACTTC. Amino acids: CSAQGAGLGEQYF. This chain links TRBV29-1 with TRBJ2-7, with D maybe TRBD2 (6 bases). CDR3 length: 13 residues. The V gene's germline CDR1 is SQVTM and CDR2 ANQGSEA. V was trimmed by 7 bases and J by 6 bases, leaving 19 bases between them.

The chain carries TRBV19 and TRBJ2-2; 9 positions agree with TRBD1. V was pared by 4 bases and J by 6 bases, with 3 bases of the junction left unmatched. Germline CDR1 reads LNHDA; CDR2 reads SQIVND (reference sequence). CDR3 length: 14 residues. The CDR3 DNA reads TGTGCCAGTAGTAGGACAGGGGAGGCCGGGGAGCTGTTTTTT. Its protein product is CASSRTGEAGELFF.

The chain recombines TRBV10-3 with TRBJ1-5, with D perhaps matching TRBD1 (5 bases). This CDR3 comprises 14 residues. CDR1 and CDR2 from the germline V gene are ENHRY and SYGVKD. V was trimmed by 3 bases and J by 7 bases, leaving 13 bases between them. The CDR3 here is CAISEGDGGQPQHF. The CDR3 bases are TGTGCCATCAGTGAAGGGGACGGGGGGCAGCCCCAGCATTTT.

V gene TRBV19 combines with J gene TRBJ2-2, with D perhaps matching TRBD1 (6 bases). Trimming left V 3 bases short and J 5 bases short, with 7 bases between. Per the germline V gene, CDR1 is LNHDA and CDR2 is SQIVND (reference sequence). The CDR3 has 13 residues. Here the CDR3 DNA reads TGTGCCAGTAGTATTAGGGGGACCGGGGAGCTGTTTTTT. It codes for CASSIRGTGELFF.

The chain recombines TRBV30 with TRBJ1-4; D may be TRBD1 (5 bases). The CDR3 covers 16 residues. V was clipped by 4 bases and J by 8 bases, with 23 bases between them. Germline loops: CDR1 GTSNPN, CDR2 SVGIG (reference sequence). The CDR3 protein is CAWTPTRVGGIEKLFF. In DNA, the CDR3 is TGTGCCTGGACCCCTACGAGGGTCGGGGGAATCGAAAAACTGTTTTTT.

J is TRBJ1-5 and V is TRBV7-2; D is unclear. This CDR3 region has 14 residues. Germline V gene data show CDR1 as SGHTA and CDR2 as FQGNSA. Trimming left V 6 bases short and J 4 bases short, with 13 bases between. This chain's CDR3 is CASSARGGNQPQHF. Written as DNA, the CDR3 is TGTGCCAGCAGTGCGCGGGGTGGGAATCAGCCCCAGCATTTT.

The rearrangement joins TRBV5-1 to TRBJ2-5; 14 positions agree with TRBD2. Germline V CDR1 and CDR2: SGHRS, YFSETQ. V lost 0 bases, J lost 7 bases, and 5 bases stayed unmatched. The CDR3 is 16 residues long. The CDR3 sequence is CASSLAGTSGSGTQYF. Here the CDR3 DNA reads TGCGCCAGCAGCTTGGCTGGGACTAGCGGGAGCGGGACCCAGTACTTC. The whole variable domain, filled in from reference TRBV5-1 and TRBJ2-5, reads KAGVTQTPRYLIKTRGQQVTLSCSPISGHRSVSWYQQTPGQGLQFLFEYFSETQRNKGNFPGRFSGRQFSNSRSEMNVSTLELGDSALYLCASSLAGTSGSGTQYFGPGTRLLVL.

In its sample, this clone was seen a few times. The chain uses TRBV27 and TRBJ2-2; tentatively, D is TRBD1 (6 bases). The CDR3 length is 15 residues. Germline assignment: CDR1 MNHEY and CDR2 SMNVEV (reference sequence). V was shortened by 6 bases and J by 4 bases, with 15 bases between the two germline ends. CDR3 DNA: TGTGCCAGCAGGTTGGCCGACAGGCCCACCGGGGAGCTGTTTTTT. This gives the protein CASRLADRPTGELFF.

The V gene is TRBV5-6, the J gene TRBJ2-1; D is possibly TRBD1 (5 bases). The CDR3 has 15 residues. Trimming pared 0 bases from V and 6 bases from J, leaving 13 bases between. Germline assignment: CDR1 SGHDT and CDR2 YYEEEE. DNA for the CDR3: TGTGCCAGCAGCTTGGGGGCCAGGGCTCTCAATGAGCAGTTCTTC. As protein: CASSLGARALNEQFF.

This clone was detected only a few times. This chain connects TRBV5-6 to TRBJ2-2; D remains unclear. Germline V gene lookup returns CDR1 SGHDT and CDR2 YYEEEE. Trimming took 1 base from V and 6 from J, leaving 7 bases between them. The CDR3 is 13 amino acids. CDR3 DNA: TGTGCCAGCAGCTTGCCTCGTTCCGGGGAGCTGTTTTTT. Protein sequence: CASSLPRSGELFF.

The V call is TRBV19, the J call TRBJ1-1; tentative D call: TRBD1 (6 bases). This CDR3 has 15 amino acids. V lost 7 bases and J 0 bases, leaving 15 bases between the germline ends. Germline loops: CDR1 LNHDA, CDR2 SQIVND (reference sequence). The CDR3 is CASIAPTGMNTEAFF. The CDR3 coding sequence is TGTGCCAGTATTGCCCCCACAGGGATGAACACTGAAGCTTTCTTT.

On this clone: One end of the junction fails to match germline, which may point to a read error. Other DNA sequences in this sample translate to the same CDR3. V and J are TRBV4-2 and TRBJ1-6; D ambiguous. Germline V gene data show CDR1 as LGHNA and CDR2 as YNFKEQ. CDR3 length equals 15 residues. In DNA form, the CDR3 reads TGTGCCAGCAGCCAAGAACCCGGAGTAAATTCCCCCCTCCACTTT. Protein sequence: CASSQEPGVNSPLHF.

This chain uses TRBV5-1 with TRBJ2-7, with 9 bases aligning to TRBD1. The ends lost 1 base at V and 5 bases at J; junction bases unmatched: 7. The CDR3 consists of 15 residues. Germline values: CDR1 SGHRS, CDR2 YFSETQ. CDR3 coding DNA: TGCGCCAGCAGCTTGATTGGGACAGGGAATAACGAGCAGTACTTC. Translated: CASSLIGTGNNEQYF.

This clone appeared once. This chain joins TRBV28 and TRBJ1-2; D is unclear. CDR1 and CDR2 from the germline V gene are MDHEN and SYDVKM. Trimming took off 2 bases at V and 6 bases at J, with 10 bases between the two ends. The CDR3 is made up of 13 amino acids. CDR3 amino acids: CASSLKWRDGYTF. The CDR3 nucleotides read TGTGCCAGCAGTTTAAAATGGAGAGATGGCTACACCTTC.

This chain joins TRBV7-3 and TRBJ2-1, with 7 positions matching TRBD1. V was pared by 2 bases and J by 10 bases, with 8 bases of the junction left unmatched. Germline V CDR1 and CDR2: SGHTA, FQGTGA. The CDR3 covers 14 residues. This CDR3 is CASSLEQGSEEQFF. Here the CDR3 DNA reads TGTGCCAGCAGCTTAGAACAGGGGTCAGAGGAGCAGTTCTTC.

This clone occurred a few times. The J gene is TRBJ1-5, the V gene TRBV28, with no clear D. The CDR3 has 16 amino acids. Germline V gene sequence: CDR1 MDHEN, CDR2 SYDVKM. The V and J ends lost 3 bases and 0 bases respectively, with 12 bases between them. CDR3 protein: CASSFSGRDSNQPQHF. In DNA, the CDR3 is TGTGCCAGCAGTTTTTCGGGGAGGGATAGCAATCAGCCCCAGCATTTT. Combining the CDR3 with reference TRBV28 and TRBJ1-5 gives the whole variable domain DVKVTQSSRYLVKRTGEKVFLECVQDMDHENMFWYRQDPGLGLRLIYFSYDVKMKEKGDIPEGYSVSREKKERFSLILESASTNQTSMYLCASSFSGRDSNQPQHFGDGTRLSIL.

This chain connects TRBV5-1 to TRBJ2-4, with 8 bases that match TRBD1. In germline, CDR1 is SGHRS, CDR2 YFSETQ. V trimming: 0 bases; J trimming: 3 bases; junction bases outside the gene matches: 8. The CDR3 contains 17 residues. The CDR3 coding sequence is TGCGCCAGCAGCTTGGATATCAGGGGGCTGAGCAAAAACATTCAGTACTTC. It specifies CASSLDIRGLSKNIQYF. Complete variable domain (other parts from reference TRBV5-1 and TRBJ2-4): KAGVTQTPRYLIKTRGQQVTLSCSPISGHRSVSWYQQTPGQGLQFLFEYFSETQRNKGNFPGRFSGRQFSNSRSEMNVSTLELGDSALYLCASSLDIRGLSKNIQYFGAGTRLSVL.

The chain carries TRBV19 and TRBJ1-1; D gene ambiguous. Germline assignment: CDR1 LNHDA and CDR2 SQIVND (reference sequence). V dropped 6 bases and J dropped 3 bases, with 17 bases sitting between them. The CDR3 spans 15 residues. The DNA of the CDR3 is TGTGCCAGTAGCGGACTGACGGCTTTGGACACTGAAGCTTTCTTT. Its translation is CASSGLTALDTEAFF.

The CDR3 protein is CASSQVTGVETQYF. The CDR3 DNA reads as TGTGCCAGCAGCCAAGTGACAGGGGTAGAGACCCAGTACTTC. V and J are TRBV14 and TRBJ2-5; 8 nucleotides line up with TRBD1. CDR3 size: 14 residues. V trimming: 1 base; J trimming: 4 bases; junction bases outside the gene matches: 2. Germline CDR1 SGHDN, CDR2 FVKESK.

This clone was seen once. V and J are TRBV7-9 and TRBJ1-1; D might be TRBD1 (5 bases). Trimming left V 5 bases short and J 1 base short, with 11 bases between. CDR3 length: 14 residues. Germline V gene data show CDR1 as SEHNR and CDR2 as FQNEAQ (reference sequence). Here the CDR3 reads CASSHRTANTEAFF. The CDR3 DNA reads TGTGCCAGCAGCCACAGGACGGCGAACACTGAAGCTTTCTTT.